These 21 T cell receptor beta chains were sequenced from one sample in a study of neoadjuvant anti-PD-1 for oral cavity cancer. Specified time point: after neoadjuvant nivolumab, at surgical resection. Measured with immunoSEQ multiplex PCR; TCRdb has only the in-frame clones, and not every one. The table includes approximately 21,000 clones, 40% to 50% detected once. The material was tumor tissue, obtained after nivolumab (anti-PD-1) treatment. The receptor set was obtained from a person aged 40-85 years with oral cavity squamous cell carcinoma.

In this sample, this clone turned up a few times. The CDR3 spells CASSEGKNGYTF. CDR3 DNA sequence: TGTGCCAGCAGTGAAGGGAAGAACGGCTACACCTTC. The chain employs TRBV25-1 and TRBJ1-2; D gene unclear. Germline V gives CDR1 MGHDK, CDR2 SYGVNS. The CDR3 totals 12 residues. V lost 2 bases, J lost 8 bases, and 9 bases lay in between.

The chain has TRBV4-1 and TRBJ2-5, with 8 bases aligning to TRBD2. Germline loops: CDR1 MGHRA, CDR2 YSYEKL. V lost 4 bases and J lost 2; bases outside the gene matches: 6. This CDR3 has 15 residues. The CDR3 nucleotides are TGCGCCAGCAGCCGGGGCGGGGGGATTCAAGAGACCCAGTACTTC. Protein sequence: CASSRGGGIQETQYF.

This clone was picked up a small number of times. The V gene is TRBV4-3, the J gene TRBJ1-4; possible D gene TRBD1, 6 bases. The CDR3 is 16 residues long. The germline V gene encodes CDR1 LGHNA and CDR2 YSLEER. V lost 0 bases and J 8 bases, leaving 16 bases between the germline ends. The CDR3 nucleotides are TGCGCCAGCAGCCAAGATCTCGGGCAGGGGAGCGAAAAACTGTTTTTT. It codes for CASSQDLGQGSEKLFF.

This clone was detected ten times or more. The V call is TRBV19, the J call TRBJ2-2, with 7 bases lining up with TRBD1. V shed 7 bases and J 1 base; nucleotides not matched to a gene: 3. CDR1 is LNHDA, CDR2 SQIVND, per germline (reference sequence). There are 14 residues in the CDR3. The CDR3 region has the DNA TGTGCCAGTACCCGGGACAGGAACACCGGGGAGCTGTTTTTT. Encoded protein: CASTRDRNTGELFF.

This clone was recorded a few times. The CDR3 loop reads CTVSRAGTGELFF. The DNA of the CDR3 is TGCACCGTCTCGAGGGCCGGCACCGGGGAGCTGTTTTTT. The V and J genes are TRBV29-1 and TRBJ2-2; tentatively, D is TRBD2 (5 bases). Germline values: CDR1 SQVTM, CDR2 ANQGSEA. The CDR3 loop spans 13 amino acids.

CDR3 DNA: TGTGCCACCAGCAGAGATCTAGGGGGCCTGAATGAGCAGTTCTTC. This translates into CATSRDLGGLNEQFF. V gene TRBV15 combines with J gene TRBJ2-1, with 7 bases fitting TRBD1. Trimming removed 0 bases from V and 7 bases from J; junction bases left unmatched: 6. CDR3 length: 15 residues. From germline, CDR1 is LNHNV and CDR2 YYDKDF (reference sequence).

The V call is TRBV7-8, the J call TRBJ1-1, with D possibly TRBD1 on 6 matching bases. With 5 bases removed from V and 1 base from J, the gap between germline ends came to 17 bases. This CDR3 is 16 amino acids long. Germline CDR1 SGHVS, CDR2 FQNEAQ. The CDR3 loop is CASSGKPGQQNTEAFF. CDR3 bases: TGTGCCAGCAGCGGTAAACCGGGACAACAGAACACTGAAGCTTTCTTT.

There are a few counts of this clone. The chain is built from TRBV30 and TRBJ2-5, with 7 nucleotides matching TRBD2. The germline CDR1 and CDR2 sequences are GTSNPN and SVGIG (reference sequence). J lost 7 bases, V lost 0 bases, and 11 bases had no gene match. The CDR3 length is 15 residues. CDR3 loop: CAWSVTAQSGGTQYF. CDR3 nucleotides: TGTGCCTGGAGTGTAACAGCGCAGTCGGGGGGGACCCAGTACTTC. The full variable domain, with the rest looked up from reference TRBV30 and TRBJ2-5, is SQTIHQWPATLVQPVGSPLSLECTVEGTSNPNLYWYRQAAGRGLQLLFYSVGIGQISSEVPQNLSASRPQDRQFILSSKKLLLSDSGFYLCAWSVTAQSGGTQYFGPGTRLLVL.

This clone appeared many times. The chain links TRBV10-3 to TRBJ1-2; D not resolved. Trimming pared 7 bases from V and 0 bases from J, leaving 9 bases between. CDR1 is ENHRY and CDR2 is SYGVKD in the germline V gene. The CDR3 sequence is 13 residues long. The CDR3 nucleotides are TGTGCCATCACTCCAGCCGCTAACTATGGCTACACCTTC. Translating gives CAITPAANYGYTF.

The J gene is TRBJ1-4, the V gene TRBV4-2; 7 bases agree with TRBD1. Germline loops: CDR1 LGHNA, CDR2 YNFKEQ. V lost 0 bases to trimming and J lost 0 bases; unmatched junction nucleotides: 10. This CDR3 contains 19 residues. The CDR3 loop is CASSQDIGRGVATNEKLFF. DNA for the CDR3: TGTGCCAGCAGCCAAGATATTGGCAGGGGGGTGGCAACTAATGAAAAACTGTTTTTT.

This rearrangement joins TRBV2 to TRBJ2-3; the match to TRBD2 covers 10 bases. Germline V gives CDR1 SNHLY, CDR2 FYNNEI. The V gene end was trimmed by 4 bases and the J gene end by 0 bases; junction bases not matched to a gene: 1. CDR3 length equals 15 residues. The DNA for the CDR3 is TGTGCCAGCAGTGGACTAGCGGGTAGCACAGATACGCAGTATTTT. Its protein product is CASSGLAGSTDTQYF.

This clone occurred a few times. The V and J genes are TRBV5-4 and TRBJ2-4; 11 bases agree with TRBD2. The germline V gene encodes CDR1 SGHNT and CDR2 YYREEE (reference sequence). This CDR3 is built from 18 residues. V shed 2 bases, J shed 0 bases, and the junction held 7 bases outside the gene matches. The CDR3 bases are TGTGCCAGCAGCTTTGGGCTAGCGGGGGGACTAGCCAAAAACATTCAGTACTTC. It codes for CASSFGLAGGLAKNIQYF.

The chain uses TRBV5-6 and TRBJ1-4; D possibly corresponds to TRBD1 (5 bases). The germline V gene encodes CDR1 SGHDT and CDR2 YYEEEE. The CDR3 extends over 13 amino acids. V lost 2 bases and J 8 bases, leaving 10 bases between the germline ends. CDR3 bases: TGTGCCAGCAGCTTCTCAGGGAACGAAAAACTGTTTTTT. Translating it yields CASSFSGNEKLFF.

The table lists this clone with a count of one. This sequence joins TRBV6-5 and TRBJ2-7; possible D gene TRBD2, 6 bases. V was clipped by 6 bases and J by 1 base, with 16 bases between them. This CDR3 is built from 15 residues. The germline gives CDR1 MNHEY, CDR2 SVGAGI. The CDR3 region has the DNA TGTGCCAGCAGATACCGCCGGGGGTTATCCTACGAGCAGTACTTC. As protein: CASRYRRGLSYEQYF.

This clone showed up just a few times. This chain connects TRBV2 to TRBJ2-6, with D possibly TRBD1 on 5 matching bases. The germline CDR1 and CDR2 sequences are SNHLY and FYNNEI. This CDR3 is built from 15 residues. The V gene lost 3 bases and the J gene lost 1 base, with 7 bases spanning the gap. The CDR3 region is CASSDSGSGANVLTF. The CDR3 region has the DNA TGTGCCAGCAGTGATTCAGGGTCTGGGGCCAACGTCCTGACTTTC.

This clone has more than one count but fewer than ten. The V and J genes are TRBV5-4 and TRBJ2-1; 11 nucleotides match TRBD1. Looked up from germline, CDR1 is SGHNT and CDR2 is YYREEE (reference sequence). The CDR3 has 15 amino acids. After removal of 4 bases from V and 10 bases from J, the junction contained 10 bases not matched to a gene. CDR3 in amino acids: CASSGTGQGAREQFF. DNA of the CDR3: TGTGCCAGCAGCGGGACTGGACAGGGGGCGCGGGAGCAGTTCTTC.

The chain employs TRBV7-9 and TRBJ2-7, with 8 bases fitting TRBD1. Per the germline V gene, CDR1 is SEHNR and CDR2 is FQNEAQ (reference sequence). The CDR3 runs to 14 residues. Losses at the gene ends were 7 bases for V and 1 base for J; bases not matched to a gene: 6. CDR3 protein: CASKGGQGSYEQYF. As DNA, the CDR3 is TGTGCCAGCAAAGGCGGACAGGGATCCTACGAGCAGTACTTC.

The chain uses TRBV28 and TRBJ2-2; 10 nucleotides agree with TRBD1. With 5 bases clipped from V and 9 bases from J, the junction kept 12 bases outside the gene matches. Germline CDR1 MDHEN, CDR2 SYDVKM. The CDR3 has 16 residues. Written as DNA, the CDR3 is TGTGCCAGCAGTCCGTCACCGGGACAGGGGCACCGGGAGCTGTTTTTT. It is translated as CASSPSPGQGHRELFF.

The chain joins TRBV20-1 to TRBJ1-2; D is ambiguous. The CDR3 is made up of 10 amino acids. The ends were cut back, 5 bases at V and 9 bases at J, with 10 bases in the middle. In germline, CDR1 is DFQATT, CDR2 SNEGSKA (reference sequence). The CDR3 DNA is TGCAGTGCTGGTTCAAATAGCTACACCTTC. Residues: CSAGSNSYTF.

The sample holds a few counts of this clone. The genes are TRBV5-4 and TRBJ2-2; TRBD1 matches at 7 bases. Germline trimming cut 0 bases from V and 2 bases from J; bases unmatched to any gene: 4. There are 16 residues in the CDR3. Germline CDR1 and CDR2: SGHNT and YYREEE (reference sequence). The DNA of the CDR3 is TGTGCCAGCAGCTTGGGAGGGGGCCCTAACACCGGGGAGCTGTTTTTT. This gives the protein CASSLGGGPNTGELFF.

The V and J genes are TRBV7-2 and TRBJ2-3; possible D gene TRBD2, 6 bases. From germline, CDR1 is SGHTA and CDR2 FQGNSA. This CDR3 spans 15 amino acids. V was cut by 1 base and J by 1 base, with 9 bases left in between. The CDR3 coding sequence is TGTGCCAGCAGCTTAGTGGCTAGCGGCACAGATACGCAGTATTTT. This gives the protein CASSLVASGTDTQYF.